This entry features one T cell receptor beta chain sequence. This clone was found once. No cognate antigen has been identified for it. Base qualities are not recorded, but no much larger clone differs from it by a single base. Library method: the immunoSEQ multiplex PCR assay. A mixture of 60 forward primers for TCR Vbeta segments and 13 reverse primers for TCR Jbeta segments was used in the multiplex PCR. The CDR3 region of rearranged TCR beta genes was amplified from genomic DNA with a multiplex PCR assay. The amplified TCR beta libraries were sequenced on the Illumina HiSeq System as 87-base-pair reads. From the authors' description of their analysis: In a later analysis, tens of millions of unique TCR beta chains were counted across the roughly 670 repertoires, and about 10 million of these chains were shared by at least two donors. Raw reads were error-corrected and collapsed into unique sequences with a nearest-neighbor algorithm that merged closely related sequences to remove PCR and sequencing errors. CDR3 sequences were aligned to IMGT reference sequences to assign V, D and J gene segments. For a sequence to be retained, a match of at least six nucleotides to both a V gene segment and a J gene segment was required. Rearrangements were called productive when the CDR3 lacked stop codons and stayed in frame with V and J; all others were non-productive. CDR3 was defined according to IMGT convention as the region running from the second conserved V-encoded cysteine to the conserved J-encoded phenylalanine. The earlier analysis of a few hundred of the donors excluded any sequence lacking an unambiguous match to a single V gene segment. An earlier analysis of 587 of the donors classified V segments as functional when productive rearrangements were above 56.7% and as segregating when the standard deviation between donors was above 5%. A statistical classification framework was built for diagnosing cytomegalovirus status from the catalog of TCR beta chain sequences. A later analysis assigned V and J genes by comparing TCR nucleotide sequences with IMGT/GENE-DB human TR gene sequences. The TCRdist pipeline was used in a later analysis to assign CDR3 sequences and most-parsimonious VDJ recombination scenarios. In a later analysis, each TCR beta chain was defined by its CDR3 amino acid sequence together with its V-gene family, and reads lacking a unique V-gene family were excluded. A later analysis removed several hundred highly shared, low-generation-probability nucleotide sequences to deal with suspected cross-contamination and a sequencing artifact. In a later analysis, a clonal expansion index was calculated for each public chain from normalized within-repertoire ranks of inferred template counts. In a later analysis, generation probabilities were computed with a VDJ recombination model fitted to out-of-frame rearrangements, and the resulting probabilities were checked against IGoR. In a later analysis, TCR-TCR, TCR-HLA and TCR-CMV co-occurrence was scored with hypergeometric tests, and a repertoire-size bias correction was applied to TCR pairs. False discovery rates were estimated in a later analysis by permuting HLA or CMV assignments 20 times. In a later analysis, co-occurring TCRs were grouped with DBSCAN, and TCRdist sequence similarity was added when clustering was performed within HLA-allele-positive subsets. Co-occurrence clustering excluded repertoires with fewer than 30,000 or more than 120,000 public chains, plus five with anomalous nucleotide sharing. TCRdb mirrors the immuneACCESS table, restricted to in-frame sequences. Some clones are absent from its copies; in checked studies, under half trace to an unresolved V gene, and the reason for the others is unknown. V and J calls plus clone size are reproduced from that table; the DNA served to infer D and trimming. Present in this sample are roughly 220,000 clones, 80% to 90% of which were seen just once. 2.5% to 3% of the sample lies in the top ten.

The data were obtained in a study of cytomegalovirus exposure and HLA in healthy donors (dated by TCRdb to about 2017). About the study as a whole: An earlier analysis of approximately 640 of the donors reported 250 to 350 Gb of sequence data and about 100 million unique TCR beta sequences from about 179 million T cells. Approximately 330 gigabases of sequencing data and roughly 81 million unique TCR sequences made up an early release that covered 500 to 700 HLA-typed donors. Of the 398 genotyped donors, roughly 76% were placed in the genetic ancestry cluster associated with self-reported Caucasian donors. The study aimed to test whether signatures of past pathogen exposure could be identified by cataloging public T cell receptors. Using immunosequencing, the study profiled T cell repertoires from about 620 subjects and related those repertoires to cytomegalovirus serostatus. Besides the first cohort of roughly 700 subjects, a separate validation cohort made up of over 95 different subjects was used. High-throughput TCR immunosequencing, statistical association of individual TCRs with disease status, and machine learning were combined to predict cytomegalovirus infection status. A later analysis re-examined previously published TCR beta repertoires from about 670 donors and added high-resolution HLA genotyping to investigate patterns of TCR occurrence. Rather than drawing on any new phenotypic data, the later analysis identified candidate immune exposures from TCR beta sequences and the way those sequences occurred across donors. In an earlier analysis of a few hundred of the donors, high-throughput TCR beta sequencing was used to judge whether each TCR beta V gene segment behaved as functional or pseudogenic. Alongside the repertoire data, information on donor age, sex, ethnicity and CMV serostatus was compiled. A later genetic analysis used genome-wide SNP genotypes for about 60% of the 666 donors, treating that subset as a discovery cohort. Every discovery cohort repertoire had been produced on one sequencing platform. Both class I and class II loci were covered by HLA typing, at four-digit resolution. Typing coverage varied by locus: about 620-630 donors for A, B, C, DRB1 and DQB1; approximately 560 for DQA1; 606 for DPA1; under 490 for DPB1. Several DR-DQ haplotypes were treated as single units for association and clustering because of strong linkage in the cohort. Across 300 to 400 genotyped donors of the cohort, an average of about 240,000 unique TCR beta nucleotide sequences per donor were sequenced, and approximately 17% of those sequences were non-productive.

The cohort comprised 666 healthy bone marrow donors. At the time of sampling, all cohort members were nominally healthy, though unrecorded immune exposures were likely present. The donor was CMV seronegative and belonged to the group of more than 300 seronegative cohort members. Every donor gave a peripheral blood sample, and the peripheral blood mononuclear cells from that sample were used for TCR beta sequencing. The Qiagen DNeasy Blood Extraction Kit was used to extract genomic DNA from the blood cell samples. Points the paper makes about the study in general: Specific HLA alleles were associated with 15,000 to 20,000 TCR beta sequences at a false discovery rate of 0.05 in a later analysis. Only TCR beta chains were sequenced in this cohort, and the absence of alpha or paired-chain data limited detectable features. Across donors, most TCR sequences were observed very rarely, whereas some public TCRs were present in many individuals. In an earlier analysis of about 540 of the donors, most TCR beta V segments were observed in productive rearrangements about 90% or about 30% of the time, broadly matching IMGT annotations. A later analysis found that most CMV-associated TCR beta chains appeared HLA-restricted, with HLA associations seemingly driven largely by CMV exposure. Sequencing depth was assumed to be roughly uniform across donors in the presence/absence analyses, though that assumption may not hold. Correlated functional status among segregating V segments might reflect linkage disequilibrium, but an unknown experimental factor could not be ruled out. In a later analysis, several top co-occurrence clusters were reported to appear linked to parvovirus B19, influenza, CMV and Epstein-Barr virus. The authors suggested that the approach could potentially be extended to other disease states and immunological phenotypes. A total of fewer than 200 TCR beta chains were listed by the study as associated with cytomegalovirus. In a later analysis, HLA-associated TCR beta chains were found to be more clonally expanded and to have lower generation probabilities than equally common non-associated chains. Strong co-occurrence of HLA alleles, especially DR and DQ, made assigning TCR associations to individual alleles difficult. Three of the identified cytomegalovirus-associated TCR beta chains were confirmed in vitro to be specific for cytomegalovirus antigens. A group of highly shared sequence variants was considered likely to be a technical artifact of the sequencing pipeline. Immune exposure information for the cohort was limited to CMV serostatus. Because counts were too low, roughly 16 rarely observed V segments, including chromosome 9 orphons, were left out of the earlier analysis of 500 to 750 of the donors. Cytomegalovirus status was reported to be diagnosed by the classifier with high specificity and sensitivity in both the original and validation cohorts. V-gene and J-gene trimming of TCR beta chains was associated with a missense DCLRE1C variant in a later genetic analysis, and the association was replicated in an independent cohort. Because some donors lacked HLA typing at each locus, the association tests relied only on the typed subset. Compared with the approximately 600-donor mean, donors in an Asian-associated ancestry cluster had fewer N-insertions in productive TCRs, according to a later genetic analysis. A further reported finding was that TCR beta sequences accurately predicted the HLA-A and HLA-B alleles for most subjects in the first cohort. In a later analysis, the rate of TCR association differed among HLA loci, with DRB1 alleles having the most associated TCRs and HLA-C alleles having the fewest.

Sequenced material: PBMCs. This TCR derives from a man aged 25-45 years in good health and CMV-seronegative.

The DNA reads TGCGCCAGCAGCCAAGTGGAGTCCAGACCTTACGAGCAGTACTTC. Protein translation: CASSQVESRPYEQYF. This receptor chain uses TRBV4-1 and TRBJ2-7; the D gene is unclear. The CDR3 numbers 15 residues from cysteine through phenylalanine. Only the CDR3 region is kept as DNA, spanning 45 bases read in frame from base 1. V is clipped by 1 base and J by 4 bases, and the sequence between their germline boundaries is 14 bases long. Via the germline V gene, CDR1 is MGHRA and CDR2 YSYEKL.